The present T cell receptor (beta chain) was sequenced within a study of blood T cell repertoires in COVID-19. Study details: Italy, Spain and the United States were the sources of the convalescent and acute COVID-19 samples. The analysed material was cDNA or gDNA that came from T cells, B-cell-depleted T cells, or PBMCs.

In the authors' methods: Amplified reference gene primers provided the basis for estimating nucleated cell counts. The repertoire was sequenced with immunoSEQ multiplex PCR; TCRdb's copy has only in-frame clones and lacks some. Clone size and the V and J calls come from that table; the DNA yielded D and trimming. Among around 420,000 clones listed, around 90% were seen once. Cohorts were based on clinical histories the participants reported. From germline, CDR1 is SGHRS and CDR2 YFSETQ. V gave up 0 bases and J gave up 1 base, with 11 bases separating them. This CDR3 region has 16 residues. Sequencing was done on a sample of PBMCs or T cells enriched from blood (not recorded which). This clonotype originated in a woman aged 40 to 50 with acute COVID-19. The gene calls are TRBV5-1 and TRBJ1-5; no reliable D call. The chain's CDR3 is CASSLGSGVSNQPQHF. CDR3 coding DNA: TGCGCCAGCAGCTTGGGATCCGGGGTCAGCAATCAGCCCCAGCATTTT.